The 11 T cell receptor beta chains below come from one sample, sequenced in a study of OX40 agonist ivuxolimab in advanced cancers. The repertoire was sequenced with immunoSEQ multiplex PCR; TCRdb's copy has only in-frame clones and lacks some. The sample shows roughly 60,000 clones, approximately 88% of them seen only once. This specimen consisted of CD4+ or CD8+ T cells sorted from blood, obtained in a trial of the OX40 agonist ivuxolimab. The receptors originated from an adult with an advanced solid tumor such as melanoma, head and neck, liver or kidney cancer.

The CDR3 DNA reads TGTGCCAGTAGTATCGGGAGGGGTGGGGATGAGCAGTTCTTC. Protein: CASSIGRGGDEQFF. The chain uses TRBV19 and TRBJ2-1; the match to TRBD2 covers 8 bases. Looked up from germline, CDR1 is LNHDA and CDR2 is SQIVND (reference sequence). The trim removed 3 bases at V and 8 bases at J, leaving 6 bases unmatched. The CDR3 has 14 residues.

Here the CDR3 DNA reads TGTGCCAGCAGTTACTCGGGCGGGGAGCTGTTTTTT. As protein: CASSYSGGELFF. The chain uses TRBV6-5 and TRBJ2-2; D is undetermined. This CDR3 is built from 12 residues. V lost 0 bases to trimming and J lost 7 bases, with 3 bases between them. The germline CDR1 and CDR2 sequences are MNHEY and SVGAGI.

The chain uses TRBV5-1 and TRBJ1-6; D not resolved. Germline values: CDR1 SGHRS, CDR2 YFSETQ. V lost 0 bases and J 5 bases, leaving 6 bases between the germline ends. This CDR3 is built from 14 residues. The CDR3 DNA is TGCGCCAGCAGCTTGGTCCAGGATAATTCACCCCTCCACTTT. Amino acid sequence: CASSLVQDNSPLHF.

The chain couples TRBV11-3 to TRBJ2-7, with D hard to call. V was shortened by 1 base and J by 3 bases, with 10 bases between the two germline ends. From germline, CDR1 is SGHNT and CDR2 YENEEA. The CDR3 runs to 14 residues. The CDR3 loop reads CASSLVARFYEQYF. The DNA of the CDR3 is TGTGCCAGCAGCTTAGTAGCCAGGTTCTACGAGCAGTACTTC.

The chain uses TRBV7-7 and TRBJ2-5, with TRBD1 matching 8 bases. Trimming at V came to 5 bases and at J to 0 bases, leaving 5 bases not matched to a gene. Germline values: CDR1 SSHAT, CDR2 FNYEAQ (reference sequence). The CDR3 is 15 amino acids. The DNA of the CDR3 is TGTGCCAGCAGCCGACAGGGGCTGGACCAAGAGACCCAGTACTTC. This encodes CASSRQGLDQETQYF.

The chain carries TRBV28 and TRBJ2-7; 8 nucleotides align to TRBD1. This CDR3 spans 14 amino acids. Germline V gives CDR1 MDHEN, CDR2 SYDVKM. J was trimmed by 3 bases and V by 3 bases; bases with no gene match: 4. This CDR3 is CASSFVGTGYEQYF. The CDR3 nucleotides read TGTGCCAGCAGTTTTGTAGGGACAGGCTACGAGCAGTACTTC.

The gene calls are TRBV6-5 and TRBJ2-7, with D perhaps matching TRBD1 (5 bases). The CDR3 consists of 13 residues. Trimming cost V 7 bases and J 1 base, with 11 bases left between them. Germline V gene sequence: CDR1 MNHEY, CDR2 SVGAGI. In DNA, the CDR3 is TGTGCCAGCACTACGACAGCTTCCTACGAGCAGTACTTC. Amino acid sequence: CASTTTASYEQYF.

The chain combines TRBV19 with TRBJ2-5; possibly TRBD1 for D (6 bases). The CDR3 is 14 amino acids. The V gene lost 6 bases and the J gene lost 1 base, with 12 bases spanning the gap. CDR1 and CDR2 (germline): LNHDA, SQIVND (reference sequence). The CDR3 reads CASRKGHLQETQYF. The CDR3 DNA reads as TGTGCCAGTAGGAAGGGACACCTCCAAGAGACCCAGTACTTC.

V and J are TRBV18 and TRBJ2-7; D ambiguous. Trimming left V 1 base short and J 2 bases short, with 6 bases between. Germline V gene data show CDR1 as KGHSH and CDR2 as LQKENI. The length of the CDR3 is 13 residues. The CDR3 loop reads CASSPRLPYEQYF. CDR3 nucleotide sequence: TGTGCCAGCTCACCACGCCTACCCTACGAGCAGTACTTC.

The chain couples TRBV7-7 to TRBJ2-1; D is uncertain. V was trimmed by 1 base and J by 8 bases, leaving 12 bases between them. Germline CDR1 is SSHAT and CDR2 is FNYEAQ (reference sequence). CDR3 length equals 14 residues. The CDR3 is CASSLDRVSDEQFF. CDR3 in DNA: TGTGCCAGCAGCTTAGATAGGGTTTCCGATGAGCAGTTCTTC.

The chain couples TRBV13 to TRBJ1-1; 8 bases align to TRBD1. The length of the CDR3 is 14 residues. With 4 bases clipped from V and 6 bases from J, the junction kept 7 bases outside the gene matches. The germline V gene encodes CDR1 PRHDT and CDR2 FYEKMQ (reference sequence). CDR3: CASSSGQGKAEAFF. The DNA of the CDR3 is TGTGCCAGCAGCTCCGGACAGGGAAAGGCTGAAGCTTTCTTT.